This T cell receptor beta chain stems from a study of blood T cell repertoires in COVID-19. Per the original methods: Quantification of nucleated cells was approximated via reference gene primer amplification. Assay: immunoSEQ multiplex PCR; the TCRdb copy retains only in-frame clones and omits some. The V and J calls and the clone size are those of that table, but D and trimming were determined from the DNA. The sample consists of over 200,000 clones, nearly 90% of them appearing once. Recruits, aged roughly 18 to 90 years, lived in some 25 US areas. The germline V and J ends were trimmed by 5 bases and 2 bases, with 9 bases remaining between them. CDR3 size: 13 residues. From germline, CDR1 is KGHSH and CDR2 LQKENI.

The V gene is TRBV18, the J gene TRBJ2-5; D gene ambiguous. This clonotype was sampled from a man aged 25-40 years who had recovered from COVID-19. Sequencing was done on a sample of PBMCs or T cells enriched from blood (not recorded which). CDR3 in DNA: TGTGCCAGCTCAAGAGGATCGCAAGAGACCCAGTACTTC. Translating it yields CASSRGSQETQYF.